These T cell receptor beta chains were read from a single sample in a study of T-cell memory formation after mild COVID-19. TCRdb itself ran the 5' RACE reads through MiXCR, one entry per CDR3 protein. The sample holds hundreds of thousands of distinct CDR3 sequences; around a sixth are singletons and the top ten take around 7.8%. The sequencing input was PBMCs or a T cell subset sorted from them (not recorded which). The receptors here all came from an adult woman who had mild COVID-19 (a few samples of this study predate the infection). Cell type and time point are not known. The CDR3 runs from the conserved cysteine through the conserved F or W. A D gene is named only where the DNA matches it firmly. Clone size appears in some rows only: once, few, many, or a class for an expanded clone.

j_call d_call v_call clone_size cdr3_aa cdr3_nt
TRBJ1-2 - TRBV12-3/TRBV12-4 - CASSKTSNYGYTF TGTGCCAGCAGCAAGACATCAAACTATGGCTACACCTTC
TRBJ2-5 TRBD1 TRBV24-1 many CATRRTGEETQYF TGTGCCACCAGAAGGACAGGGGAAGAGACCCAGTACTTC
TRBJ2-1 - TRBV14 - CASSPGSSTGDEQFF TGTGCCAGCAGCCCCGGGAGTTCCACGGGCGATGAGCAGTTCTTC
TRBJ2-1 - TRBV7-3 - CASSRRGEPYNEQFF TGTGCCAGCAGCCGCAGGGGGGAGCCCTACAATGAGCAGTTCTTC
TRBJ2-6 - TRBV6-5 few CASSPASSGANVLTF TGTGCCAGCAGTCCGGCTAGCTCTGGGGCCAACGTCCTGACTTTC
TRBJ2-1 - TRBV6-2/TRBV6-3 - CASSYSRTYNEQFF TGTGCCAGCAGTTACAGCCGAACCTACAATGAGCAGTTCTTC
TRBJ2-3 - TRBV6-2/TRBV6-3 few CASSYEGGNTDTQYF TGTGCCAGCAGTTACGAAGGGGGAAACACAGATACGCAGTATTTT
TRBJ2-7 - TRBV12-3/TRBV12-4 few CASSFTRSSYEQYF TGTGCCAGCAGTTTCACCAGGTCCTCCTACGAGCAGTACTTC
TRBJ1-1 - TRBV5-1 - CASSLAEGIEAFF TGCGCCAGCAGCTTGGCCGAGGGAATTGAAGCTTTCTTT
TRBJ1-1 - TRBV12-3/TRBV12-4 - CASSLGLVAAFF TGTGCCAGCAGTTTAGGGCTGGTGGCAGCTTTCTTT
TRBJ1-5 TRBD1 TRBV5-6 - CASSRQGGQGGNQPQHF TGTGCCAGCAGCCGACAGGGAGGACAGGGTGGCAATCAGCCCCAGCATTTT
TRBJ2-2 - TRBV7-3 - CASSYETGSGELFF TGTGCCAGCAGCTACGAAACAGGGTCCGGGGAGCTGTTTTTT
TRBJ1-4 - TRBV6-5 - CASSYSPGPNEKLFF TGTGCCAGCAGTTACTCCCCCGGCCCAAATGAAAAACTGTTTTTT
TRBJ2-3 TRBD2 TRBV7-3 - CASSLIPAGGPDTQYF TGTGCCAGCAGCTTAATCCCAGCGGGAGGGCCAGATACGCAGTATTTT
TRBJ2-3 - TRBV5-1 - CASSLPTASRTDTQYF TGCGCCAGCAGCTTGCCCACAGCATCCCGCACAGATACGCAGTATTTT
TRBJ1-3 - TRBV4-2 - CASSQEGQANSGNTIYF TGTGCCAGCAGCCAGGAGGGGCAGGCCAACTCTGGAAACACCATATATTTT
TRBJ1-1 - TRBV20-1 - CSAGPHSTEAFF TGCAGTGCAGGCCCCCACAGCACTGAAGCTTTCTTT
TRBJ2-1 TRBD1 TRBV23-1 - CASSTPNVEGQGLNEQFF TGCGCCAGCAGCACGCCGAACGTAGAGGGACAGGGGCTCAATGAGCAGTTCTTC
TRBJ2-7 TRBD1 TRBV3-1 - CASRGSGQVDEQYF TGTGCCAGCAGAGGGTCGGGACAGGTGGACGAGCAGTACTTC
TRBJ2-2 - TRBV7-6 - CASAGSTNTGELFF TGTGCCAGCGCAGGCTCGACGAACACCGGGGAGCTGTTTTTT
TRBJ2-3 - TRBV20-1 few CSVRTRYEDTSSTDTQYF TGCAGTGTTCGGACACGGTATGAGGACACTTCTAGCACAGATACGCAGTATTTT
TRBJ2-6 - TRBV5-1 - CASSWGPGRTGANVLTF TGCGCCAGCAGCTGGGGGCCCGGTCGGACTGGGGCCAACGTCCTGACTTTC
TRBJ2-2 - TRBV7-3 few CASSALVTGELFF TGTGCCAGCAGCGCCCTAGTAACCGGGGAGCTGTTTTTT
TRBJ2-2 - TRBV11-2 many CASSLDGVRELFF TGTGCCAGCAGCTTAGATGGGGTCCGGGAGCTGTTTTTT
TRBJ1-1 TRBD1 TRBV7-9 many CASSDLTGAGTEAFF TGTGCCAGCAGCGACCTCACAGGGGCCGGGACTGAAGCTTTCTTT
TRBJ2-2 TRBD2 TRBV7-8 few CASSLAPLAGRTGELFF TGTGCCAGCAGCTTAGCCCCACTAGCGGGGCGTACCGGGGAGCTGTTTTTT
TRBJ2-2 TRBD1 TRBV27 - CASSLPPGQGITGELFF TGTGCCAGCAGTTTACCCCCGGGACAGGGGATCACCGGGGAGCTGTTTTTT
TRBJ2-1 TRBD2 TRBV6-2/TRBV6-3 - CASSYPWDYYLYNEQFF TGTGCCAGCAGTTACCCCTGGGACTACTACCTCTACAATGAGCAGTTCTTC
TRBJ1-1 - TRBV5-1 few CASSLGPLKATEAFF TGCGCCAGCAGCTTGGGACCCTTGAAGGCCACTGAAGCTTTCTTT
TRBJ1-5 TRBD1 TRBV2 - CASGPDRDQPQHF TGTGCCAGCGGGCCGGACAGGGATCAGCCCCAGCATTTT
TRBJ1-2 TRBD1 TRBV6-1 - CASSEVRGFGTAYGYTF TGTGCCAGCAGTGAAGTCCGCGGGTTTGGGACAGCCTATGGCTACACCTTC
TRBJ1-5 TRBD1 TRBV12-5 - CASVGTVSNQPQHF TGTGCTAGTGTTGGGACAGTTTCAAATCAGCCCCAGCATTTT